One and the same sample provided the 19 T cell receptor beta chains below, sequenced in a study of T-cell reconstitution after alpha-beta-depleted transplantation in children. Study conclusions and caveats: Roughly two months post-transplant, alpha-beta T cells reportedly originated from several hundred graft clones that had expanded.

As it was prepared, the TCRbeta library received unique molecular identifiers. MiXCR, run by TCRdb on the PCR reads, gives a single entry per CDR3 protein. The sample lists around 30,000 distinct CDR3 sequences, under 7.5% occurring once. These TCRs are of unknown antigen specificity. Sample: peripheral blood, taken 60 days after TCRalphabeta/CD19-depleted stem cell transplant. The receptor set was obtained from a child under two years old who had a stem cell transplant for acute myeloid leukemia, so the T cells may come from the graft donor.

This clonotype has ten or more counts. This CDR3 is CASSPQGAVKPQHF. DNA of the CDR3: TGTGCCAGCAGCCCGCAGGGGGCCGTTAAGCCCCAGCATTTT. The J gene is TRBJ1-5, the V gene TRBV7-9; TRBD1 matches at 8 bases. Germline V CDR1 and CDR2: SEHNR, FQNEAQ (reference sequence). This CDR3 is 14 amino acids long. The V gene end was trimmed by 5 bases and the J gene end by 8 bases; junction bases not matched to a gene: 8.

This clonotype was detected ten times or more. CDR3 amino acids: CASRQIGKDTQYF. In nucleotides, the CDR3 is TGTGCCAGCCGGCAGATAGGGAAAGATACGCAGTATTTT. The chain carries TRBV11-2 and TRBJ2-3; D is uncertain. Germline V gene sequence: CDR1 SGHAT, CDR2 FQNNGV. V lost 8 bases, J lost 5 bases, and 14 bases lay in between. The CDR3 runs to 13 residues.

This clonotype was counted ten times or more. The gene calls are TRBV6-2 or TRBV6-3 and TRBJ1-6; D ambiguous. This CDR3 region has 14 residues. V lost 4 bases to trimming and J lost 8 bases, with 12 bases between them. Germline assignment: CDR1 MNHEY and CDR2 SVGEGT. DNA of the CDR3: TGTGCCAGCAGTTGGACCGGAGGAGATTCACCCCTCCACTTT. Translation gives CASSWTGGDSPLHF.

This clonotype was observed many times. The chain employs TRBV7-8 and TRBJ2-4, with D possibly called TRBD1 or TRBD2 (7 bases each). The CDR3 contains 15 residues. V was trimmed by 5 bases and J by 4 bases, leaving 15 bases between them. From germline, CDR1 is SGHVS and CDR2 FQNEAQ. The CDR3 sequence: CASSLYRGGKNIQYF. The CDR3 DNA follows: TGTGCCAGCAGCCTATACAGGGGAGGGAAAAACATTCAGTACTTC.

Ten or more counts support this clonotype. The chain recombines TRBV6-1 with TRBJ1-5, with D unresolved. The length of the CDR3 is 12 residues. Germline-derived CDR1 and CDR2 are MNHNS and SASEGT. V was pared by 4 bases and J by 4 bases, with 5 bases between. This chain's CDR3 is CASSGWNQPQHF. CDR3 nucleotides: TGTGCCAGCAGTGGATGGAATCAGCCCCAGCATTTT.

This clonotype was seen many times. The chain uses TRBV5-1 and TRBJ1-5, with unresolved D. Deletions cut 0 bases from V and 4 bases from J, with 11 bases between. Per the germline V gene, CDR1 is SGHRS and CDR2 is YFSETQ. This CDR3 is 15 amino acids long. The CDR3 DNA sequence: TGCGCCAGCAGCTTGGAGGGCCGGAAAAATCAGCCCCAGCATTTT. It codes for CASSLEGRKNQPQHF. The variable domain in full, with the rest retrieved from reference TRBV5-1 and TRBJ1-5, is KAGVTQTPRYLIKTRGQQVTLSCSPISGHRSVSWYQQTPGQGLQFLFEYFSETQRNKGNFPGRFSGRQFSNSRSEMNVSTLELGDSALYLCASSLEGRKNQPQHFGDGTRLSIL.

This clonotype has ten or more counts. The chain couples TRBV28 to TRBJ2-6, with TRBD1 as a possible D gene (6 bases). CDR1 is MDHEN and CDR2 is SYDVKM in the germline V gene. V was pared by 5 bases and J by 0 bases, with 17 bases between. This CDR3 contains 18 residues. The CDR3 sequence: CASSRRDKHVSGANVLTF. The DNA of the CDR3 is TGTGCCAGCAGTCGCCGGGACAAGCACGTCTCTGGGGCCAACGTCCTGACTTTC.

Many counts were recorded for this clonotype. This chain links TRBV7-3 with TRBJ2-7, with 9 positions matching TRBD2. Germline V CDR1 and CDR2: SGHTA, FQGTGA. Trimming at V came to 3 bases and at J to 3 bases, leaving 15 bases not matched to a gene. The CDR3 is 18 amino acids. CDR3: CASSFDYSGSWAIYEQYF. CDR3 nucleotides: TGTGCCAGCAGCTTTGACTATAGCGGGAGTTGGGCAATCTACGAGCAGTACTTC.

By its share, this clonotype is medium-sized. V and J are TRBV6-6 and TRBJ2-7; no clear D. The V gene's germline CDR1 is MNHNY and CDR2 SVGAGI (reference sequence). The CDR3 length is 13 residues. The CDR3: CAASVPEGNEQYF. In DNA form, the CDR3 reads TGTGCAGCCAGCGTCCCAGAAGGTAACGAGCAGTACTTC.

This clonotype showed up many times. This chain uses TRBV2 with TRBJ1-5, with no clear D. The ends were cut back, 2 bases at V and 14 bases at J, with 13 bases in the middle. In germline, CDR1 is SNHLY, CDR2 FYNNEI. This CDR3 comprises 12 residues. This CDR3 is CASSEWGGQEHF. Here the CDR3 DNA reads TGTGCCAGCAGTGAATGGGGTGGGCAGGAGCATTTT.

Only a few counts were recorded for this clonotype. V and J are TRBV5-1 and TRBJ2-7; D might be TRBD2 (6 bases). CDR3 size: 14 residues. With 4 bases removed from V and 2 bases from J, the gap between germline ends came to 13 bases. CDR1 and CDR2 from the germline V gene are SGHRS and YFSETQ. The CDR3 DNA follows: TGCGCCAGCAGCCCCGGAGGGTTGCCCTACGAGCAGTACTTC. This codes for CASSPGGLPYEQYF.

The V and J genes are TRBV7-9 and TRBJ2-3; 11 bases are shared with TRBD1. The CDR3 covers 16 residues. CDR1 and CDR2 (germline): SEHNR, FQNEAQ (reference sequence). The ends lost 6 bases at V and 2 bases at J; junction bases unmatched: 7. CDR3 coding DNA: TGTGCCAGCAGAAACCGGGACAGGGGGTTCACAGATACGCAGTATTTT. Translation gives CASRNRDRGFTDTQYF.

Many counts were recorded for this clonotype. The J gene is TRBJ2-5, the V gene TRBV7-9; possibly TRBD1 for D (5 bases). CDR3 length equals 16 residues. Germline assignment: CDR1 SEHNR and CDR2 FQNEAQ (reference sequence). Trimming stripped 5 bases from V and 1 base from J, with 17 bases between. CDR3 nucleotides: TGTGCCAGCAGCCCCAGGGAACGCTACCCCCAAGAGACCCAGTACTTC. Translating gives CASSPRERYPQETQYF.

This clonotype was recorded at least ten times. This CDR3 reads CASSLGSDTQYF. CDR3 nucleotide sequence: TGTGCCAGCAGTTTAGGGTCAGATACGCAGTATTTT. The V call is TRBV12-3 or TRBV12-4, the J call TRBJ2-3; no firm D call. V was pared by 1 base and J by 4 bases, with 3 bases between. The CDR3 is 12 residues long.

The V and J genes are TRBV7-6 and TRBJ2-7, with TRBD1 as a possible D gene (6 bases). Germline assignment: CDR1 SGHVS and CDR2 FNYEAQ. CDR3 length: 18 residues. Trimming shortened V by 4 bases and J by 0 bases, and 22 bases separated the two germline ends. The CDR3 region has the DNA TGTGCCAGCAGCTCCCATCACCGTACAGGGTTCATCTCCTACGAGCAGTACTTC. Protein product: CASSSHHRTGFISYEQYF.

At least ten counts were recorded for this clonotype. The chain carries TRBV20-1 and TRBJ2-2; 13 nucleotides match TRBD2. Germline values: CDR1 DFQATT, CDR2 SNEGSKA (reference sequence). This CDR3 region has 15 residues. With V trimmed by 5 bases and J by 7 bases, 7 bases remained unmatched. CDR3 coding DNA: TGCAGTGCTCTCACTAGCGGGGGGGCGAACGGGGAGCTGTTTTTT. It translates to CSALTSGGANGELFF.

This clonotype was found many times. The J gene is TRBJ1-1, the V gene TRBV7-9; D perhaps matches TRBD1 (6 bases). The V end was cut by 1 base, the J end by 6 bases, with 9 bases between. The CDR3 runs to 13 residues. Germline CDR1 SEHNR, CDR2 FQNEAQ (reference sequence). CDR3 protein: CASSLDGGSEAFF. DNA for the CDR3: TGTGCCAGCAGCTTAGATGGGGGCTCTGAAGCTTTCTTT.

This clonotype was detected many times. The V gene is TRBV12-3 or TRBV12-4, the J gene TRBJ1-6; 8 nucleotides match TRBD1. Trimming removed 5 bases from V and 13 bases from J; junction bases left unmatched: 13. The CDR3 spans 15 residues. The CDR3 coding sequence is TGTGCCAGCAGTCCCCCCGGGACAGGAAAAAGGCCCCTCCACTTT. The encoded protein is CASSPPGTGKRPLHF.

Ten or more counts support this clonotype. The CDR3 DNA reads as TGTGCCAGCAGCTTAGCCGATGCTCCCCCAGGGGAGACCCAGTACTTC. Amino acid sequence: CASSLADAPPGETQYF. The chain links TRBV13 to TRBJ2-5, with D tentatively TRBD1 (5 bases). Trimming shortened V by 1 base and J by 5 bases, and 17 bases separated the two germline ends. Germline-derived CDR1 and CDR2 are PRHDT and FYEKMQ (reference sequence). The CDR3 loop spans 16 amino acids.